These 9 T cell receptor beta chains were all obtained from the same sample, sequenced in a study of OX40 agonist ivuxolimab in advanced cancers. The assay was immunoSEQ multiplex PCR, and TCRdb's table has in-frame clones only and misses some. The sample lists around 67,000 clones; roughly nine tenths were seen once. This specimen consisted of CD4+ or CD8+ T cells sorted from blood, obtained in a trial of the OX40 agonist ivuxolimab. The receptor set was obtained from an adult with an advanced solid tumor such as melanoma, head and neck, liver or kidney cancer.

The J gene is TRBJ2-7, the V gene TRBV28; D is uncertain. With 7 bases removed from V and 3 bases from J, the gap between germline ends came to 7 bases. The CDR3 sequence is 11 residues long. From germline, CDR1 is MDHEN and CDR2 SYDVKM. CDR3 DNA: TGTGCCAGCACCTCCAGCTACGAGCAGTACTTC. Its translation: CASTSSYEQYF.

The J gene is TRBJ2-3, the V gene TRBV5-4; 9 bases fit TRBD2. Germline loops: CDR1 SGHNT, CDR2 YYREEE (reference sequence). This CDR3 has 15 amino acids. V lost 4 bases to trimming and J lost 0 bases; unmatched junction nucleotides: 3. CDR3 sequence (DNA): TGTGCCAGCAGCGGGACTAGCCTTAGCACAGATACGCAGTATTTT. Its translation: CASSGTSLSTDTQYF.

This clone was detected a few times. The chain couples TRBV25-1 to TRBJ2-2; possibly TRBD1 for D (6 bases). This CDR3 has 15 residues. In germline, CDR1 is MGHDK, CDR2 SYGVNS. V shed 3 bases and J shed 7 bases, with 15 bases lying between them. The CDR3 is CASSDTGSGGGELFF. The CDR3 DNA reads TGTGCCAGCAGTGATACAGGGTCCGGTGGCGGGGAGCTGTTTTTT. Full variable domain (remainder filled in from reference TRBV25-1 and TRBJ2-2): EADIYQTPRYLVIGTGKKITLECSQTMGHDKMYWYQQDPGMELHLIHYSYGVNSTEKGDLSSESTVSRIRTEHFPLTLESARPSHTSQYLCASSDTGSGGGELFFGEGSRLTVL.

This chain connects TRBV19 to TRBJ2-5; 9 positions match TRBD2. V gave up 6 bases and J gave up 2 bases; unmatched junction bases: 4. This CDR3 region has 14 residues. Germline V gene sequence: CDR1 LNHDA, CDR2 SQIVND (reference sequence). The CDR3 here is CASRGTSPQETQYF. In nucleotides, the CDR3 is TGTGCCAGTAGGGGGACTAGCCCTCAAGAGACCCAGTACTTC.

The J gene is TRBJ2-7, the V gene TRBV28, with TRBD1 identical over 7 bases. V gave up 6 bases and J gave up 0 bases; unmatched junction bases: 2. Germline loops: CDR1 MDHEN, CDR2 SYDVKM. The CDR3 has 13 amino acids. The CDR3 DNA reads TGTGCCAGCAGGAGGACAGGCTCCTACGAGCAGTACTTC. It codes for CASRRTGSYEQYF.

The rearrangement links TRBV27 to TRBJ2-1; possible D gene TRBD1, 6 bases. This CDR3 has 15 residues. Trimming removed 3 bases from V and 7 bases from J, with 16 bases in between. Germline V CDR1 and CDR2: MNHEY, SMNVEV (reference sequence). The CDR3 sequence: CASSLGRQVRNEQFF. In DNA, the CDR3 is TGTGCCAGCAGTTTGGGACGACAGGTAAGGAATGAGCAGTTCTTC.

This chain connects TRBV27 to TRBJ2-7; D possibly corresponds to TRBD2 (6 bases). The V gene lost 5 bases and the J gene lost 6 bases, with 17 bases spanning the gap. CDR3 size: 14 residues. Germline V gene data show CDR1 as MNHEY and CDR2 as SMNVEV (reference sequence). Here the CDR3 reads CASSPRGWAGEQYF. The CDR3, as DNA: TGTGCCAGCAGTCCCCGGGGGTGGGCGGGCGAGCAGTACTTC.

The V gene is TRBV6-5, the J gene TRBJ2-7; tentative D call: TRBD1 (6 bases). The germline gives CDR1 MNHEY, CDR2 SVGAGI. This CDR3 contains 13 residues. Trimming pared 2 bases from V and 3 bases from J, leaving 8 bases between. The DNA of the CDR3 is TGTGCCAGCAGTTACCGGGACAACTACGAGCAGTACTTC. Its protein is CASSYRDNYEQYF.

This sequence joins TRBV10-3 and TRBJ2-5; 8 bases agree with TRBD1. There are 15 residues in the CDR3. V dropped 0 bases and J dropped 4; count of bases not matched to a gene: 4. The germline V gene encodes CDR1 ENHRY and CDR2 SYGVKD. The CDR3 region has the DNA TGTGCCATCAGTGAGTCCAGGGGGCTGGGAGAGACCCAGTACTTC. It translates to CAISESRGLGETQYF.